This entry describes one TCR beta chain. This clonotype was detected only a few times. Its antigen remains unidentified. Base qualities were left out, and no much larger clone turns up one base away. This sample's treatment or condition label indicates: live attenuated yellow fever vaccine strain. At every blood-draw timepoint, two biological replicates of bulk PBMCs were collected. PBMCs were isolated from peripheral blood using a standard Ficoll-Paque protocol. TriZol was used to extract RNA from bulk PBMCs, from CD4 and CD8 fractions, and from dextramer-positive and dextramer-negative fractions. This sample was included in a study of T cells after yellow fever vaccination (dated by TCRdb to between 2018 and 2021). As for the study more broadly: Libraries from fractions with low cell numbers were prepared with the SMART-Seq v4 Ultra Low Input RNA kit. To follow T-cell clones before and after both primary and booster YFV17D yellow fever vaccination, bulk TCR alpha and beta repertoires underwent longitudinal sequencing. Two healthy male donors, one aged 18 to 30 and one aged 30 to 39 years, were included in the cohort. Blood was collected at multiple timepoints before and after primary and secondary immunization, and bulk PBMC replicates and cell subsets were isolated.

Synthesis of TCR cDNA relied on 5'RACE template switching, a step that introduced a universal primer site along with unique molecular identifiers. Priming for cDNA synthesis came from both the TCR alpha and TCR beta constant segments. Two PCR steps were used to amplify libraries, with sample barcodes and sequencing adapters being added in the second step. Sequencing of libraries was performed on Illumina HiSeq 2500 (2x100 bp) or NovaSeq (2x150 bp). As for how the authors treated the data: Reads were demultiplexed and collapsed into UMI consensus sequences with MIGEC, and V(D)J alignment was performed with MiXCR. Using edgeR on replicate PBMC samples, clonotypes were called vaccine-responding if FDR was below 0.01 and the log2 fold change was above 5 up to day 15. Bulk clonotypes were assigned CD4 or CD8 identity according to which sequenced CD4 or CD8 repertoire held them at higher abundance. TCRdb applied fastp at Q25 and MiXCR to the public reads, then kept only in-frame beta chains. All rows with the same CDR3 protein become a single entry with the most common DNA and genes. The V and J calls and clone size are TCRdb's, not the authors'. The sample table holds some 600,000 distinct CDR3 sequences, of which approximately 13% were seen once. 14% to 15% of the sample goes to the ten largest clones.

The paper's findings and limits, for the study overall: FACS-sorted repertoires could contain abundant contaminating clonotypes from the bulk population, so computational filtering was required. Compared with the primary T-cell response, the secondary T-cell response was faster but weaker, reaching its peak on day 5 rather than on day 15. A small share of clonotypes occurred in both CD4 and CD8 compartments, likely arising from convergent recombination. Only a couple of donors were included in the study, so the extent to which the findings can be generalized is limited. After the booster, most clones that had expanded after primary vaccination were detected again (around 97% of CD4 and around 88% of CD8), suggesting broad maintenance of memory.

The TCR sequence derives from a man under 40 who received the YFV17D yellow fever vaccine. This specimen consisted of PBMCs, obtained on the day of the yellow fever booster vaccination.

The DNA sequence is given as TGTGCCAGCAGCTTGGTGGCAGATAATTCACCCCTCCACTTT. Its protein product is CASSLVADNSPLHF. The chain is assembled from TRBV5-4 and TRBJ1-6, with an unclear D gene assignment. CDR1 and CDR2 (SGHNT, YYREEE) derive from the germline V gene (reference sequence). From cysteine to phenylalanine, the CDR3 is 14 amino acids long. The kept DNA is CDR3 alone, 42 bases in frame from the first base. Trimming takes 0 bases from V and 5 bases from J, and the germline ends sit 6 bases apart.